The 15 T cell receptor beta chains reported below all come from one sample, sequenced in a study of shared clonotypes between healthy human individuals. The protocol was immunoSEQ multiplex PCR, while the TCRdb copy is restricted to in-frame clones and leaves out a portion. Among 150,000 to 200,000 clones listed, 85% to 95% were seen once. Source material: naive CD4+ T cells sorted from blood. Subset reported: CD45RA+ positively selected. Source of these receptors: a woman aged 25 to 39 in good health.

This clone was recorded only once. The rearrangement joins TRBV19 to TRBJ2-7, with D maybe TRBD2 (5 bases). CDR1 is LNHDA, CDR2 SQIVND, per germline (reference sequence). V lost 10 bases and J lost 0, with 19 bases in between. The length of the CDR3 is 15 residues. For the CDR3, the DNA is TGTGCCACCCATAGGTCGGGGAACAACTCCTACGAGCAGTACTTC. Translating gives CATHRSGNNSYEQYF.

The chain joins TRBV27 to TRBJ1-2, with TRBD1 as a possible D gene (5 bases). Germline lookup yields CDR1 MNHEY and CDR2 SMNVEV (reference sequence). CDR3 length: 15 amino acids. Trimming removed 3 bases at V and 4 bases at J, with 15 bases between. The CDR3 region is CASSFSGVLPYGYTF. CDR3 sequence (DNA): TGTGCCAGCAGTTTTTCGGGGGTACTTCCCTATGGCTACACCTTC.

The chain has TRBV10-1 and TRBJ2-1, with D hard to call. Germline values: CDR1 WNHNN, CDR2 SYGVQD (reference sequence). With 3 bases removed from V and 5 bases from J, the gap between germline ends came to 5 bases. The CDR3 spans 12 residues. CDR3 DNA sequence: TGCGCCAGCAGTGACAGAGACAATGAGCAGTTCTTC. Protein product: CASSDRDNEQFF.

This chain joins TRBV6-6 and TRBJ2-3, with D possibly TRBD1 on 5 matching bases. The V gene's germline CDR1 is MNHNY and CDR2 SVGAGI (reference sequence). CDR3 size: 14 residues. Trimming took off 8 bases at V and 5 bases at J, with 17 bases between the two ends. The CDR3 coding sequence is TGTGCCAGCCGGAGAAGGGGCCAGGGAGATACGCAGTATTTT. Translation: CASRRRGQGDTQYF.

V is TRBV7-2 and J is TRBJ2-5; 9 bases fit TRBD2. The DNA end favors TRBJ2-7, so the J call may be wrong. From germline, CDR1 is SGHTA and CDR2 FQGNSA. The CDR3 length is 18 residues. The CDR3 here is CASSLLGGMTSGTYEQYF. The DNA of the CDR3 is TGTGCCAGCAGCTTATTAGGTGGAATGACTAGCGGCACCTACGAGCAGTACTTC.

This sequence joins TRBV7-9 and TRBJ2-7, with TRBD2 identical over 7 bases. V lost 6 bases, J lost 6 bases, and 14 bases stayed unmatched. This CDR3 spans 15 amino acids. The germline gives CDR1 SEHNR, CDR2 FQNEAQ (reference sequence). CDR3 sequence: CASRVASGASSEQYF. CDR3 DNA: TGTGCCAGCAGAGTCGCTAGCGGAGCCTCTTCCGAGCAGTACTTC.

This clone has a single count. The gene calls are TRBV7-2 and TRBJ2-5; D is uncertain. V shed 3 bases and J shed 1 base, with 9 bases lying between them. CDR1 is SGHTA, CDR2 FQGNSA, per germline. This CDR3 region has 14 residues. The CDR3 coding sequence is TGTGCCAGCAGCTTGTTATCAGTCCAAGAGACCCAGTACTTC. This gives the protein CASSLLSVQETQYF.

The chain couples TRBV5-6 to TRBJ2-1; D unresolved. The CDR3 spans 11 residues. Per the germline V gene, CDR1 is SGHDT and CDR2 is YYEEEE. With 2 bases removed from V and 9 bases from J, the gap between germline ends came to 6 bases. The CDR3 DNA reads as TGTGCCAGCAGCTTTCGAACTGAGCAGTTCTTC. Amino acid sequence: CASSFRTEQFF.

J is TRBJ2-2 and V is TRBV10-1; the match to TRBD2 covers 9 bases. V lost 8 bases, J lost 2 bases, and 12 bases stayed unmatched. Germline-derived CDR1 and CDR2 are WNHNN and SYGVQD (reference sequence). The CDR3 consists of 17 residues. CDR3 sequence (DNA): TGCGCCAGCGGATCAGGACTAGCGTACGATAACACCGGGGAGCTGTTTTTT. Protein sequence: CASGSGLAYDNTGELFF.

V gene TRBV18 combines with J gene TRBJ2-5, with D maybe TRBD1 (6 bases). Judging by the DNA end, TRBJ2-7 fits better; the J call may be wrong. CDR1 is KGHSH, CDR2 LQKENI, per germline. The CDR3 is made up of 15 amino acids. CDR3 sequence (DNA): TGTGCCAGCTCACCACCATCCCAGGGGTTCTACGAGCAGTACTTC. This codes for CASSPPSQGFYEQYF.

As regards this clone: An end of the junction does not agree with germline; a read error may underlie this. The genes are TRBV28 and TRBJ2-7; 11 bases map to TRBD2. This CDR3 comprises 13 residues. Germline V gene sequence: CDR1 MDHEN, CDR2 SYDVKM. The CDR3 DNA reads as TGTGCCAGCCTTGTTACTAGCGGGAGATACATAACCTTC. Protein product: CASLVTSGRYITF.

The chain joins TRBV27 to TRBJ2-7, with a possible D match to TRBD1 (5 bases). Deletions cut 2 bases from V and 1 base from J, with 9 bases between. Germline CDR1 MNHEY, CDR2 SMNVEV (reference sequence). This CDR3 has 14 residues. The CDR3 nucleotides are TGTGCCAGCAGTTTAAGGCAGGGTTCCTACGAGCAGTACTTC. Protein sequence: CASSLRQGSYEQYF.

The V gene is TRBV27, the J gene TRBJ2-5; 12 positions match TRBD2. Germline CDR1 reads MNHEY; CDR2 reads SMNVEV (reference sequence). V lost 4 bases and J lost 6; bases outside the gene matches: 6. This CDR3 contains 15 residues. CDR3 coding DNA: TGTGCCAGCAGTTCCTGGACTAGCGGGACACAGACCCAGTACTTC. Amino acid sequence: CASSSWTSGTQTQYF.

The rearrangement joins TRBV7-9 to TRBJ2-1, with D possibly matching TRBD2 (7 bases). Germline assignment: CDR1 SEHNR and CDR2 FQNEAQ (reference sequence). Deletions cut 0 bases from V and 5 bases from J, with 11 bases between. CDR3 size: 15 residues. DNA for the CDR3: TGTGCCAGCAGCTTAGCGTTGGGGGGGCACAATGAGCAGTTCTTC. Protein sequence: CASSLALGGHNEQFF.

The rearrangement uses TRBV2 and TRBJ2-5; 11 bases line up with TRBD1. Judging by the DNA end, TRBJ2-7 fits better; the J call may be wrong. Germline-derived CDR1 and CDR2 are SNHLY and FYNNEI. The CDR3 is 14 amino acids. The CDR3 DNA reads TGTGCCAGCGGGGGGACAGGGGGAGTCTACGAGCAGTACTTC. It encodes CASGGTGGVYEQYF.